This TCR beta chain was profiled in a study of T cell responses to AZD1222 COVID-19 vaccine. General observations from the study: Repertoire collection took place solely once the T cell response had peaked.

J was trimmed by 6 bases and V by 7 bases; bases with no gene match: 12. The CDR3 has 15 amino acids. The V gene's germline CDR1 is SNHLY and CDR2 FYNNEI. TCRdb's copy holds only in-frame clones and misses some; the assay was immunoSEQ multiplex PCR. The sample lists about 110,000 clones, under 85% occurring once. Regarding this clone: Its antigen is unknown.

The receptor was derived from an adult in good health. Source: peripheral blood, taken on day 0 of AZD1222 vaccination. The rearrangement links TRBV2 to TRBJ1-2; 9 positions agree with TRBD1. Here the CDR3 DNA reads TGTGCCAGCACAGGGACAGGGAAGGGGGGCGATGGCTACACCTTC. Translating gives CASTGTGKGGDGYTF.